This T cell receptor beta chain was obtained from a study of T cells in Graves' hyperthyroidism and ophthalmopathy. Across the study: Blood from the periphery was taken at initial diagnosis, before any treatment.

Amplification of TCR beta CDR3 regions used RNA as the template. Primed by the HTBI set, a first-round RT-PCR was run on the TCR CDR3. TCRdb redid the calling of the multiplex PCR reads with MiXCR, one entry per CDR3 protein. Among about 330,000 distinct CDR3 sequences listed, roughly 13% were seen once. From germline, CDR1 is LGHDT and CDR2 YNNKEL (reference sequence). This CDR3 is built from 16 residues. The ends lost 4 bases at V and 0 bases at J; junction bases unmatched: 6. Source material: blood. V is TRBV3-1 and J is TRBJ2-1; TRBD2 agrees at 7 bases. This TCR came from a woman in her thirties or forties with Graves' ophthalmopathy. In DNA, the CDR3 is TGTGCCAGCAGCCCCATACTAGCGACCTCCTACAATGAGCAGTTCTTC. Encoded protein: CASSPILATSYNEQFF.